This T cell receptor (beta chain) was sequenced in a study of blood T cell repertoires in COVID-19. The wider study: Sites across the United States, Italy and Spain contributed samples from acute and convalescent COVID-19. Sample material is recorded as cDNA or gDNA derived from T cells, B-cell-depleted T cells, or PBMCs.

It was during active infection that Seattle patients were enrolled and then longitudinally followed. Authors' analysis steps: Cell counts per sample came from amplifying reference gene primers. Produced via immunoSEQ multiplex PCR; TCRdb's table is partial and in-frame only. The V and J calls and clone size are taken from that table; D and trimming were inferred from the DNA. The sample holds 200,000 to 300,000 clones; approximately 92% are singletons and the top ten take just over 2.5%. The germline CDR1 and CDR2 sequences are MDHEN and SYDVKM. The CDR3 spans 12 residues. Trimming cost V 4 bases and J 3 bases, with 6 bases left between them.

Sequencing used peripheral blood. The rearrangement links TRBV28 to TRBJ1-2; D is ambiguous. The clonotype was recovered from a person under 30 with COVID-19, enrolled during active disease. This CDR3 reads CASSWRDYGYTF. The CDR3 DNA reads TGTGCCAGCAGTTGGAGGGACTATGGCTACACCTTC.